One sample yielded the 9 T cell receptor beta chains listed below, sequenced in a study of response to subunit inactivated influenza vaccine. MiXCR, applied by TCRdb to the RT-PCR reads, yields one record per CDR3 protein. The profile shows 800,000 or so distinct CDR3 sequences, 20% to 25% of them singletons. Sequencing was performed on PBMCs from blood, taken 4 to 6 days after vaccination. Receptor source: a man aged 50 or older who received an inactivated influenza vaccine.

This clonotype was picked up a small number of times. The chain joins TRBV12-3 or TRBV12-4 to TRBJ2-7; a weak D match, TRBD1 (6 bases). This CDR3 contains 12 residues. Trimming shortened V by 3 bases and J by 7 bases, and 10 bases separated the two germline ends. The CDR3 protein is CASSFTDREQYF. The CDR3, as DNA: TGTGCCAGCAGTTTCACCGACAGGGAGCAGTACTTC.

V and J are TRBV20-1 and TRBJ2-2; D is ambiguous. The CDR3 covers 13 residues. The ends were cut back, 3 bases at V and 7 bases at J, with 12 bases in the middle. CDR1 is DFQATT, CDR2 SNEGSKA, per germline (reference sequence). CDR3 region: CSASKRAGGELFF. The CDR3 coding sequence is TGCAGTGCTAGTAAGCGAGCCGGCGGGGAGCTGTTTTTT.

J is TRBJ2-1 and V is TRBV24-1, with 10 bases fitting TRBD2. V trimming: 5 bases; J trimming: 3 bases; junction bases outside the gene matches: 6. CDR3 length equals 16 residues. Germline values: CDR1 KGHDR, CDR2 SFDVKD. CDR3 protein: CATSAVAGGSYNEQFF. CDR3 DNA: TGTGCCACCAGTGCCGTAGCGGGAGGCAGCTACAATGAGCAGTTCTTC.

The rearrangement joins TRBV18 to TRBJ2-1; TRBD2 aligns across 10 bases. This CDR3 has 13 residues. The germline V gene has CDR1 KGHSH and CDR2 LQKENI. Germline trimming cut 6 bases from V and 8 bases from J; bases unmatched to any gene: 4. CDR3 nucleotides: TGTGCCAGCTCGCCCCTAGCGGGAGATGAGCAGTTCTTC. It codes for CASSPLAGDEQFF.

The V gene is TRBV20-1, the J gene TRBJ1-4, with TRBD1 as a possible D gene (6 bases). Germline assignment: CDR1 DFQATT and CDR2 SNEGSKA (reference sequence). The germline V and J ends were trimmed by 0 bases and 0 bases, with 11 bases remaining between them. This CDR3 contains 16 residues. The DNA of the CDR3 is TGCAGTGCTAGAGACCACAGGGATTCAACTAATGAAAAACTGTTTTTT. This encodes CSARDHRDSTNEKLFF.

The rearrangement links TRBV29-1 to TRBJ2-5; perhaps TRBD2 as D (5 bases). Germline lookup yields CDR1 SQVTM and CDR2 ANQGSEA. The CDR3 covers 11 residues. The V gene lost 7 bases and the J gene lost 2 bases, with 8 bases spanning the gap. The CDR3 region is CSGGLQETQYF. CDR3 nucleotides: TGCAGCGGCGGGCTTCAAGAGACCCAGTACTTC.

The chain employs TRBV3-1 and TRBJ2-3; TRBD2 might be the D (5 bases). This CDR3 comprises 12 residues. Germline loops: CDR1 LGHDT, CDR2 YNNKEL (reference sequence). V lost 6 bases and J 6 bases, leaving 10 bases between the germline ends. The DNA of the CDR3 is TGTGCCAGCAGGAACCCGGGGGATACGCAGTATTTT. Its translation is CASRNPGDTQYF.

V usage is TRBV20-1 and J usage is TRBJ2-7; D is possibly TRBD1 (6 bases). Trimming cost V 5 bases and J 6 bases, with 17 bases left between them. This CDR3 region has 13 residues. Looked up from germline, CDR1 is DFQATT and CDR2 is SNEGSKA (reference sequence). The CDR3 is CSAEDRTFGEQYF. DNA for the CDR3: TGCAGTGCTGAAGACAGGACTTTTGGCGAGCAGTACTTC.

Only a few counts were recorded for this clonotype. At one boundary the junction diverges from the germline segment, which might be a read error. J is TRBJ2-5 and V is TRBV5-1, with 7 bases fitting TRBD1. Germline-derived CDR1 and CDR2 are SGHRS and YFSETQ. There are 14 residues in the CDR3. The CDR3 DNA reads TGTGCCAGCAGCTCGGGACAGAGCCAAGAGACCCAGTACTTC. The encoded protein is CASSSGQSQETQYF.